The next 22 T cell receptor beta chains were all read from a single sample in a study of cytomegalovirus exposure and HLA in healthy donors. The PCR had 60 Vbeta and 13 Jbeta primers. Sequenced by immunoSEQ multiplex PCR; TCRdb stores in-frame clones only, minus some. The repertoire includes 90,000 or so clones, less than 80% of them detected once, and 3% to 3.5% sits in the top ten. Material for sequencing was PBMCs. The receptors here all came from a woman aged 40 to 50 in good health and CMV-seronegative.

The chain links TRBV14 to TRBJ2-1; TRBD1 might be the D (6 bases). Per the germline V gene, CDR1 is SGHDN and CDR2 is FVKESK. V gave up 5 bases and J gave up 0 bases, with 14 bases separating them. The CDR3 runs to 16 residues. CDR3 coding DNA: TGTGCCAGCAGCGCCCGGGACACGAGCTCCTACAATGAGCAGTTCTTC. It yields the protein CASSARDTSSYNEQFF.

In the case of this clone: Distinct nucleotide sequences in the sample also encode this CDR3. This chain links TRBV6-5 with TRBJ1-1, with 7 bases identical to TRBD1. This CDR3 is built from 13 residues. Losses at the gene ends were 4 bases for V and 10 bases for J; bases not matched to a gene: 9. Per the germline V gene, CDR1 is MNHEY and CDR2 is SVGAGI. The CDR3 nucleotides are TGTGCCAGCAGTTTCCGGGACAGCGGAACAGCTTTCTTT. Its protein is CASSFRDSGTAFF.

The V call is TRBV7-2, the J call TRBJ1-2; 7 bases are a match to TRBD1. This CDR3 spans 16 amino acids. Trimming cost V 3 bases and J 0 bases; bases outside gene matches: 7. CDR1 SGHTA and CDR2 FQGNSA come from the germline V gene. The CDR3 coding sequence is TGTGCCAGCAGCTTGTTACAGGGGAGTGCTAACTATGGCTACACCTTC. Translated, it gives CASSLLQGSANYGYTF.

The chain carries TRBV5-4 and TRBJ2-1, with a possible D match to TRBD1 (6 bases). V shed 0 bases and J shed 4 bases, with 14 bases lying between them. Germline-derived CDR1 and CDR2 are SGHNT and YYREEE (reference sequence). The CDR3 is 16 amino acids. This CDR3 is CASSLGQGIGYNEQFF. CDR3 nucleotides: TGTGCCAGCAGCTTGGGCCAGGGGATTGGTTACAATGAGCAGTTCTTC.

This CDR3 reads CAISERAPSGRAWTDTQYF. The CDR3, as DNA: TGTGCCATCAGTGAGCGGGCCCCTAGCGGGAGGGCCTGGACAGATACGCAGTATTTT. V and J are TRBV10-3 and TRBJ2-3, with 12 bases lining up with TRBD2. With V trimmed by 2 bases and J by 3 bases, 12 bases remained unmatched. The CDR3 contains 19 residues. The germline gives CDR1 ENHRY, CDR2 SYGVKD.

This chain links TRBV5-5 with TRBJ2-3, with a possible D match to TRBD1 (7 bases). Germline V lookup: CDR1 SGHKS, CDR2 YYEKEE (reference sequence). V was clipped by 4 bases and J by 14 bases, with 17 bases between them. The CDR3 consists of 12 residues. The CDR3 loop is CASSRGTVLPYF. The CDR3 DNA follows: TGTGCCAGCAGCCGCGGGACAGTCCTACCGTATTTT. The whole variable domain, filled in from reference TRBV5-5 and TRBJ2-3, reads DAGVTQSPTHLIKTRGQQVTLRCSPISGHKSVSWYQQVLGQGPQFIFQYYEKEERGRGNFPDRFSARQFPNYSSELNVNALLLGDSALYLCASSRGTVLPYFGPGTRLTVL.

CDR3 amino acids: CASSPRTGAVNEQFF. The CDR3 DNA follows: TGTGCCAGCTCACCAAGAACGGGAGCGGTCAATGAGCAGTTCTTC. The rearrangement joins TRBV18 to TRBJ2-1; D is possibly TRBD2 (6 bases). Germline assignment: CDR1 KGHSH and CDR2 LQKENI. The CDR3 has 15 residues. V was trimmed by 2 bases and J by 6 bases, leaving 14 bases between them.

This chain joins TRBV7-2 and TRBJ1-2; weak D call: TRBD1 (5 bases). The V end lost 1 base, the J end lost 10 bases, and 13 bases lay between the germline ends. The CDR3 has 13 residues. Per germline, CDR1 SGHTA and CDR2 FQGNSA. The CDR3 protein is CASSLDSDSSYTF. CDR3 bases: TGTGCCAGCAGCTTAGATTCAGACAGTTCCTACACCTTC.

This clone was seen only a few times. CDR3 amino acids: CASSLDTDRSNEKLFF. The CDR3 nucleotides read TGTGCCAGCAGCTTAGACACGGACAGGTCGAATGAAAAACTGTTTTTT. This sequence joins TRBV11-2 and TRBJ1-4, with 7 positions matching TRBD1. The length of the CDR3 is 16 residues. The J segment lost 5 bases and the V segment lost 0 bases, leaving 6 bases of the junction unmatched. Germline CDR1 is SGHAT and CDR2 is FQNNGV.

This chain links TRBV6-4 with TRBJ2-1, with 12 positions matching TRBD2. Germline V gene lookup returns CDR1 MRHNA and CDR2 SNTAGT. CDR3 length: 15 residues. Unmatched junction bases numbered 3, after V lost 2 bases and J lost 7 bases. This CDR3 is CASSDSLAGGNEQFF. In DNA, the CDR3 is TGTGCCAGCAGTGACAGCCTAGCGGGAGGGAATGAGCAGTTCTTC.

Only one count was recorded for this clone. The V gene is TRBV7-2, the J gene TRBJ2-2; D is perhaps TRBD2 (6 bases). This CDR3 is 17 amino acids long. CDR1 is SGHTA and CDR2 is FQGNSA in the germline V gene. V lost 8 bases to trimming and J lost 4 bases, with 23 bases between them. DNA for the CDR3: TGTGCCAGCTGCAAGGGAGGAGTGTCCCTTCTCACCGGGGAGCTGTTTTTT. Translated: CASCKGGVSLLTGELFF.

Here the CDR3 reads CASSLGLATNEQFF. The CDR3, as DNA: TGTGCCAGCAGCCTAGGACTAGCGACGAATGAGCAGTTCTTC. V is TRBV7-2 and J is TRBJ2-1; 9 bases match TRBD2. The CDR3 totals 14 residues. With 5 bases clipped from V and 7 bases from J, the junction kept 6 bases outside the gene matches. Germline CDR1 SGHTA, CDR2 FQGNSA. Using reference TRBV7-2 and TRBJ2-1 for the parts outside the CDR3, the full variable domain is GAGVSQSPSNKVTEKGKDVELRCDPISGHTALYWYRQSLGQGLEFLIYFQGNSAPDKSGLPSDRFSAERTGGSVSTLTIQRTQQEDSAVYLCASSLGLATNEQFFGPGTRLTVL.

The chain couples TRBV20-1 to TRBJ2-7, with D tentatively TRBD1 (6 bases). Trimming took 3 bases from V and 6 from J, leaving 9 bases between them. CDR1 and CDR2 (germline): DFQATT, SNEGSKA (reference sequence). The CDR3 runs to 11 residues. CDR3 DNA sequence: TGCAGTGCTAGTGACAGGCCCGAGCAGTACTTC. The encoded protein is CSASDRPEQYF.

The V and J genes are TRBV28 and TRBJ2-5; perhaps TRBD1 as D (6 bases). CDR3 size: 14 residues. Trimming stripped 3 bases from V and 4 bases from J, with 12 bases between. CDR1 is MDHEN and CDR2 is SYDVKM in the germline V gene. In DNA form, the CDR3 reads TGTGCCAGCAGTTTGGCAGGGGCCCCAGAGACCCAGTACTTC. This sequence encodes CASSLAGAPETQYF.

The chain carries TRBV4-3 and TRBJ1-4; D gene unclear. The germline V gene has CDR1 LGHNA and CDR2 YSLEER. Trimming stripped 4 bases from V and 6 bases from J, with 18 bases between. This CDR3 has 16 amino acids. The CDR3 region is CASSRGRERAYEKLFF. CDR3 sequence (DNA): TGCGCCAGCAGCCGAGGGAGGGAAAGGGCCTATGAAAAACTGTTTTTT.

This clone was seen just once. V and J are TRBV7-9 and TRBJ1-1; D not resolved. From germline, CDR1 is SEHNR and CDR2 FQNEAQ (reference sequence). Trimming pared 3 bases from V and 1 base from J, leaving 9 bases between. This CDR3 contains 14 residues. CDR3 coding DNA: TGTGCCAGCAGCTTGATGAGTCAGAACACTGAAGCTTTCTTT. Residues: CASSLMSQNTEAFF.

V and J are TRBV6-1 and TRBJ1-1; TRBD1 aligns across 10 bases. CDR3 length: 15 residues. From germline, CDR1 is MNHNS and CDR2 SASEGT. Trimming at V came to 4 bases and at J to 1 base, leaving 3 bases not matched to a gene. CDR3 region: CASSAWTGGNTEAFF. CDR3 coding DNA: TGTGCCAGCAGTGCGTGGACAGGGGGGAACACTGAAGCTTTCTTT.

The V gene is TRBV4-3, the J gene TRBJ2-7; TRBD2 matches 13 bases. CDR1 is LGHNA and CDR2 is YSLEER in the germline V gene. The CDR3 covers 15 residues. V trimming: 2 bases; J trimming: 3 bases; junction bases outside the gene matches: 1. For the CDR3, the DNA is TGCGCCAGCAGCCAAAGACTAGCGGGAGGCTACGAGCAGTACTTC. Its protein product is CASSQRLAGGYEQYF.

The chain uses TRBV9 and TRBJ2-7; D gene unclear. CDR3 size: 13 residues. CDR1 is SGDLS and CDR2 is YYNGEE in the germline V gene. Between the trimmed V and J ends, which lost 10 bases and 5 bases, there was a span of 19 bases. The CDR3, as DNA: TGTGCCTGCTCCCGGTCTCCCAAAGACGAGCAGTACTTC. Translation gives CACSRSPKDEQYF.

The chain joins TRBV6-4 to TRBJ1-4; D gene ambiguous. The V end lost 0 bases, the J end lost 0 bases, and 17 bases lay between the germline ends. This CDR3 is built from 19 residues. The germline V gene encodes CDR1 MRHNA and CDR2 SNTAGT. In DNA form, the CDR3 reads TGTGCCAGCAGTGACTCTTGTCAGACTCTCCACGCAACTAATGAAAAACTGTTTTTT. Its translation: CASSDSCQTLHATNEKLFF.

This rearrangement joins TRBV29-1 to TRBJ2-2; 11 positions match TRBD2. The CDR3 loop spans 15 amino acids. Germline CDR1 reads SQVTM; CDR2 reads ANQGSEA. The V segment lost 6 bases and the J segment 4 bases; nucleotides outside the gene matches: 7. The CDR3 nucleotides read TGCAGCGTCCGTGGACTAGCGGGTCGCACCGGGGAGCTGTTTTTT. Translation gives CSVRGLAGRTGELFF.

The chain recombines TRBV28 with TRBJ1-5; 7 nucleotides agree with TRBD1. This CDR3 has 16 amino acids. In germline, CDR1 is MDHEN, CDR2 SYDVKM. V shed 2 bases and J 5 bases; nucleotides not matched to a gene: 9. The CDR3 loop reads CASSLPGGVGDQPQHF. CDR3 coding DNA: TGTGCCAGCAGTTTACCAGGGGGAGTAGGTGATCAGCCCCAGCATTTT.